Following are 30 T cell receptor beta chains from one sample sequenced in a study of radiotherapy plus CTLA-4 blockade in lung cancer. Sequencing used immunoSEQ multiplex PCR; TCRdb keeps in-frame clones, though not all of them. The repertoire includes about 120,000 clones, 90% of them detected once, and approximately 7% sits in the top ten. The sequencing used peripheral blood, collected from a patient treated with radiotherapy plus ipilimumab. These receptors originate from a human donor with non-small cell lung cancer that progressed on radiotherapy plus ipilimumab.

The CDR3 loop reads CASSSTGSTEAFF. As DNA, the CDR3 is TGTGCCAGCAGCTCAACAGGGTCCACTGAAGCTTTCTTT. The chain couples TRBV11-2 to TRBJ1-1, with TRBD1 as a possible D gene (6 bases). V was clipped by 4 bases and J by 4 bases, with 10 bases between them. Germline CDR1 is SGHAT and CDR2 is FQNNGV. This CDR3 spans 13 amino acids.

The chain links TRBV18 to TRBJ1-1; 11 nucleotides agree with TRBD1. The CDR3 covers 18 residues. CDR1 is KGHSH, CDR2 LQKENI, per germline. With 2 bases clipped from V and 3 bases from J, the junction kept 11 bases outside the gene matches. CDR3 residues: CASSPTGQGAMGDTEAFF. The DNA of the CDR3 is TGTGCCAGCTCACCAACCGGACAGGGGGCAATGGGGGACACTGAAGCTTTCTTT.

In nucleotides, the CDR3 is TGTGCCAGCAGTTTAAGAGGGGCTTGGACTGAAGCTTTCTTT. This gives the protein CASSLRGAWTEAFF. The chain joins TRBV28 to TRBJ1-1, with D maybe TRBD1 (5 bases). V was clipped by 2 bases and J by 5 bases, with 12 bases between them. The CDR3 has 14 amino acids. Per the germline V gene, CDR1 is MDHEN and CDR2 is SYDVKM. The variable domain in full, with the rest retrieved from reference TRBV28 and TRBJ1-1, is DVKVTQSSRYLVKRTGEKVFLECVQDMDHENMFWYRQDPGLGLRLIYFSYDVKMKEKGDIPEGYSVSREKKERFSLILESASTNQTSMYLCASSLRGAWTEAFFGQGTRLTVV.

In the case of this clone: Germline and junction disagree at one end, which may indicate a read error. This chain links TRBV11-2 with TRBJ2-3, with TRBD2 matching over 9 bases. This CDR3 comprises 18 residues. Germline values: CDR1 SGHAT, CDR2 FQNNGV. The CDR3 nucleotides are TGTGCCAGCATCTTAGTTGGGCGGGGGGGACATAGCACAGATACGCAGTATTTT. Translation gives CASILVGRGGHSTDTQYF. The complete variable domain, with remaining parts taken from reference TRBV11-2 and TRBJ2-3, reads EAGVAQSPRYKIIEKRQSVAFWCNPISGHATLYWYQQILGQGPKLLIQFQNNGVVDDSQLPKDRFSAERLKGVDSTLKIQPAKLEDSAVYLCASILVGRGGHSTDTQYFGPGTRLTVL.

This chain links TRBV2 with TRBJ1-4; D ambiguous. Deletions cut 6 bases from V and 0 bases from J, with 8 bases between. This CDR3 is 14 amino acids long. CDR1 is SNHLY, CDR2 FYNNEI, per germline. The CDR3 DNA is TGTGCCAGCAGGGTTGGTACAACTAATGAAAAACTGTTTTTT. It yields the protein CASRVGTTNEKLFF.

For this clone: A read error may produce the germline difference seen at one junction end. The same CDR3 is also encoded by other DNA sequences in this sample. Here the CDR3 reads CASSEGDRVPYGYTF. In DNA, the CDR3 is TGTGCCAGCAGCGAAGGTGACAGGGTGCCCTATGGCTACACCTTC. The rearrangement uses TRBV2 and TRBJ1-2; TRBD1 matches 7 bases. From germline, CDR1 is SNHLY and CDR2 FYNNEI. The CDR3 covers 15 residues.

The chain links TRBV6-5 to TRBJ2-1; the match to TRBD2 covers 7 bases. CDR3 size: 13 residues. CDR1 is MNHEY and CDR2 is SVGAGI in the germline V gene. The ends lost 5 bases at V and 8 bases at J; junction bases unmatched: 6. This CDR3 reads CASSPGTTYEQFF. DNA for the CDR3: TGTGCCAGCAGTCCCGGGACTACCTATGAGCAGTTCTTC.

V and J are TRBV5-8 and TRBJ1-4, with D hard to call. V was clipped by 3 bases and J by 5 bases, with 20 bases between them. CDR3 size: 17 residues. CDR1 and CDR2 from the germline V gene are SGHTS and YDEGEE. CDR3 DNA sequence: TGTGCCAGCAGCTCCCGGCGGGCGACACCCTCAAATGAAAAACTGTTTTTT. Its protein is CASSSRRATPSNEKLFF.

The J gene is TRBJ2-7, the V gene TRBV5-8; 8 bases match TRBD2. The CDR3 covers 13 residues. CDR1 is SGHTS and CDR2 is YDEGEE in the germline V gene. The J segment lost 8 bases and the V segment lost 4 bases, leaving 8 bases of the junction unmatched. This CDR3 is CASSKAGAGQQYF. CDR3 bases: TGTGCCAGCAGCAAAGCGGGAGCTGGGCAGCAGTACTTC.

Turning to this clone: At one end the junction does not follow the germline gene, possibly because of a read error. This specimen includes other DNA sequences encoding the same CDR3. This rearrangement joins TRBV5-6 to TRBJ2-2; D may be TRBD1 or TRBD2 (5 bases each). CDR3 length equals 16 residues. Germline V gene sequence: CDR1 SGHDT, CDR2 YYEEEE. The CDR3 DNA reads TGTGCCAGCAGCCTAGGGGTCGGAGTTGGTTACGGGGAACTGTTTTTT. It encodes CASSLGVGVGYGELFF.

This clone has a single count. This chain uses TRBV9 with TRBJ2-3; D gene uncertain. The V gene lost 3 bases and the J gene lost 0 bases, with 11 bases spanning the gap. Germline V gene sequence: CDR1 SGDLS, CDR2 YYNGEE. The CDR3 is 15 amino acids. The CDR3 DNA is TGTGCCAGCAGCGCCCTTGGCGCCAGCACAGATACGCAGTATTTT. This encodes CASSALGASTDTQYF.

This clone was seen a few times. This chain links TRBV5-1 with TRBJ2-7; 7 nucleotides agree with TRBD1. The junction had 8 bases not matched to a gene; V was cut back by 0 bases and J by 5 bases. The CDR3 has 15 residues. Germline V gives CDR1 SGHRS, CDR2 YFSETQ. Written as DNA, the CDR3 is TGCGCCAGCAGCTTGGTGGACAGGTTAGACCACGAGCAGTACTTC. The encoded protein is CASSLVDRLDHEQYF.

This clone was seen just once. V and J are TRBV2 and TRBJ2-2; D tentatively fits TRBD1 or TRBD2 (5 bases each). Germline-derived CDR1 and CDR2 are SNHLY and FYNNEI. The CDR3 contains 14 residues. Trimming cost V 7 bases and J 4 bases, with 13 bases left between them. CDR3 amino acids: CASNRDLSTGELFF. CDR3 sequence (DNA): TGTGCCAGCAATCGGGACCTCTCCACCGGGGAGCTGTTTTTT.

The chain recombines TRBV19 with TRBJ1-1, with D possibly matching TRBD1 (5 bases). Germline loops: CDR1 LNHDA, CDR2 SQIVND (reference sequence). V lost 7 bases, J lost 4 bases, and 16 bases lay in between. The length of the CDR3 is 14 residues. This CDR3 reads CASIPFAGGTEAFF. The CDR3 bases are TGTGCCAGTATCCCCTTTGCCGGGGGCACTGAAGCTTTCTTT.

This chain joins TRBV5-1 and TRBJ2-1, with TRBD2 matching 11 bases. Germline V lookup: CDR1 SGHRS, CDR2 YFSETQ. The V segment lost 4 bases and the J segment 7 bases; nucleotides outside the gene matches: 13. CDR3 size: 17 residues. The CDR3 DNA follows: TGCGCCAGCAGCCCGGGGGGTCTAGCGGGAGGCACGAATGAGCAGTTCTTC. Translated: CASSPGGLAGGTNEQFF.

This chain joins TRBV6-1 and TRBJ1-5; TRBD1 is a possible D gene (5 bases). V was clipped by 5 bases and J by 7 bases, with 18 bases between them. Germline V lookup: CDR1 MNHNS, CDR2 SASEGT. The CDR3 contains 15 residues. CDR3 residues: CASSTGRGERQPQHF. In nucleotides, the CDR3 is TGTGCCAGCAGTACCGGGAGGGGTGAGCGACAGCCCCAGCATTTT.

The gene calls are TRBV2 and TRBJ2-5, with 13 bases matching TRBD2. The CDR3 has 15 amino acids. After removal of 7 bases from V and 5 bases from J, the junction contained 7 bases not matched to a gene. The germline V gene encodes CDR1 SNHLY and CDR2 FYNNEI. The CDR3: CASTIGLAGVETQYF. For the CDR3, the DNA is TGTGCCAGCACAATCGGACTAGCGGGAGTTGAGACCCAGTACTTC.

The rearrangement links TRBV19 to TRBJ2-2, with 10 bases matching TRBD2. Unmatched junction bases numbered 5, after V lost 4 bases and J lost 6 bases. CDR1 LNHDA and CDR2 SQIVND come from the germline V gene (reference sequence). The CDR3 loop spans 15 amino acids. CDR3 coding DNA: TGTGCCAGTAGTACCAGCGGGAGGGTCGCCGGGGAGCTGTTTTTT. This encodes CASSTSGRVAGELFF.

The rearrangement links TRBV10-3 to TRBJ2-7, with 9 bases matching TRBD2. The CDR3 sequence is 13 residues long. Trimming at V came to 8 bases and at J to 7 bases, leaving 9 bases not matched to a gene. Germline V CDR1 and CDR2: ENHRY, SYGVKD. CDR3 DNA: TGTGCCATCGATCCTAGCGGGATGGGGGAGCAGTACTTC. Amino acids: CAIDPSGMGEQYF.

The chain recombines TRBV5-1 with TRBJ1-2; no clear D. V lost 7 bases to trimming and J lost 8 bases, with 21 bases between them. This CDR3 comprises 14 residues. Per germline, CDR1 SGHRS and CDR2 YFSETQ. The CDR3 coding sequence is TGCGCCAGCGCGCCCTCGCCCGCCGAGGGAGGCTACACCTTC. Its translation: CASAPSPAEGGYTF.

The chain carries TRBV5-1 and TRBJ2-1; 7 bases line up with TRBD2. The CDR3 has 15 residues. CDR1 is SGHRS, CDR2 YFSETQ, per germline. Trimming at V came to 2 bases and at J to 5 bases, leaving 7 bases not matched to a gene. CDR3 sequence: CASSFPGGSDNEQFF. CDR3 DNA sequence: TGCGCCAGCAGCTTCCCGGGAGGATCCGACAATGAGCAGTTCTTC. Based on the CDR3 plus reference TRBV5-1 and TRBJ2-1, the full variable domain is KAGVTQTPRYLIKTRGQQVTLSCSPISGHRSVSWYQQTPGQGLQFLFEYFSETQRNKGNFPGRFSGRQFSNSRSEMNVSTLELGDSALYLCASSFPGGSDNEQFFGPGTRLTVL.

This clone was observed a handful of times. The gene calls are TRBV18 and TRBJ2-7; D not resolved. Trimming stripped 2 bases from V and 0 bases from J, with 2 bases between. Per germline, CDR1 KGHSH and CDR2 LQKENI. The length of the CDR3 is 12 residues. CDR3 in amino acids: CASSPTSYEQYF. Written as DNA, the CDR3 is TGTGCCAGCTCACCAACCTCCTACGAGCAGTACTTC.

V usage is TRBV27 and J usage is TRBJ2-7, with D unclear. Per germline, CDR1 MNHEY and CDR2 SMNVEV (reference sequence). This CDR3 is 13 amino acids long. The ends were cut back, 2 bases at V and 3 bases at J, with 8 bases in the middle. In DNA form, the CDR3 reads TGTGCCAGCAGTTTAACGCACCGCTACGAGCAGTACTTC. Translation gives CASSLTHRYEQYF.

The V and J genes are TRBV30 and TRBJ1-5, with 7 bases identical to TRBD1. The CDR3 covers 13 residues. The V gene end was trimmed by 2 bases and the J gene end by 6 bases; junction bases not matched to a gene: 4. Germline V lookup: CDR1 GTSNPN, CDR2 SVGIG (reference sequence). CDR3 loop: CAWSQGESQPQHF. CDR3 sequence (DNA): TGTGCCTGGAGTCAGGGGGAAAGTCAGCCCCAGCATTTT.

The V and J genes are TRBV2 and TRBJ2-7; 8 bases line up with TRBD2. CDR1 is SNHLY and CDR2 is FYNNEI in the germline V gene. There are 16 residues in the CDR3. J was trimmed by 5 bases and V by 11 bases; bases with no gene match: 20. The CDR3 protein is CAGASSTREETNEQYF. CDR3 DNA sequence: TGTGCCGGAGCCTCTAGCACGCGGGAGGAGACCAACGAGCAGTACTTC.

The chain has TRBV27 and TRBJ2-7; 9 bases are shared with TRBD1. Germline V gives CDR1 MNHEY, CDR2 SMNVEV (reference sequence). CDR3 size: 14 residues. Trimming cost V 3 bases and J 1 base; bases outside gene matches: 1. As DNA, the CDR3 is TGTGCCAGCAGTTTTGGGACAGGGTCCTACGAGCAGTACTTC. This sequence encodes CASSFGTGSYEQYF.

The V and J genes are TRBV10-3 and TRBJ1-3, with 10 bases that match TRBD1. The V segment lost 8 bases and the J segment 0 bases; nucleotides outside the gene matches: 7. Germline V gives CDR1 ENHRY, CDR2 SYGVKD. There are 16 residues in the CDR3. CDR3 region: CAIEDRGGYSGNTIYF. The CDR3 DNA follows: TGTGCCATCGAGGACAGGGGGGGATACTCTGGAAACACCATATATTTT.

The chain joins TRBV6-4 to TRBJ1-4; the match to TRBD1 covers 8 bases. Germline loops: CDR1 MRHNA, CDR2 SNTAGT. The ends lost 4 bases at V and 7 bases at J; junction bases unmatched: 8. The CDR3 loop spans 15 amino acids. In nucleotides, the CDR3 is TGTGCCAGCAGTGGTCCGGGACAGGAGGTTGAAAAACTGTTTTTT. It codes for CASSGPGQEVEKLFF.

This chain joins TRBV29-1 and TRBJ1-2; D unclear. CDR3 length: 13 amino acids. V was shortened by 1 base and J by 8 bases, with 14 bases between the two germline ends. Germline assignment: CDR1 SQVTM and CDR2 ANQGSEA. The CDR3 coding sequence is TGCAGCGTTGAAGGACCGGTCCGGAGGGGCTACACCTTC. Translation: CSVEGPVRRGYTF.

The rearrangement links TRBV29-1 to TRBJ2-7, with D perhaps assigned TRBD1 or TRBD2 (5 bases each). The V gene's germline CDR1 is SQVTM and CDR2 ANQGSEA. The CDR3 runs to 14 residues. Trimming pared 0 bases from V and 0 bases from J, leaving 9 bases between. In DNA, the CDR3 is TGCAGCGTTGAAGAACCTGGGGGCTCCTACGAGCAGTACTTC. It translates to CSVEEPGGSYEQYF.